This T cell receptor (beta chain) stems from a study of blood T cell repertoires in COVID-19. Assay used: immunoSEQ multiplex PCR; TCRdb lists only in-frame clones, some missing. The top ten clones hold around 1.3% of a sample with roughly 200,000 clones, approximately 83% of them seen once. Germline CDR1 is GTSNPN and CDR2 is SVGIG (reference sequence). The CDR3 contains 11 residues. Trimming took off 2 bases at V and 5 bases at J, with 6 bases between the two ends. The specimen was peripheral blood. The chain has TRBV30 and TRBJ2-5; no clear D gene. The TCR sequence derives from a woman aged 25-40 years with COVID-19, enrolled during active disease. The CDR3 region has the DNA TGTGCCTGGAGTAGTCGGGAGACCCAGTACTTC. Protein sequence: CAWSSRETQYF.